This is a list of T cell receptor beta chains from one sample in a study of vaccination and CD4 T cells after COVID-19. In TCRdb, the PCR reads were re-called with MiXCR into one record per CDR3 protein. The table shows 11,000 or so distinct CDR3 sequences, with 40% to 55% occurring only once. Their recognized antigens are unknown. The sequencing sample was made of CD4+ T cells from blood, cultured in vitro. The receptors derive from a human donor who had recovered from COVID-19. Each CDR3 is given without its conserved first and last residue. A D gene is named only where the DNA matches it firmly.

J gene,D gene,V gene,CDR3 protein
TRBJ1-2,TRBD1,TRBV27,ASSARGGNYGYT
TRBJ1-1,TRBD1,TRBV18,ASSPARDRGNTEAF
TRBJ2-4,NA,TRBV27,ASSRGAQAKNIQY
TRBJ1-2,TRBD1,TRBV6-1,ASRPGRGGADSYGYT
TRBJ2-6,NA,TRBV6-5,ASSFPASPHSGANVLT
TRBJ2-7,TRBD2,TRBV7-2,ASGNLLASEQY
TRBJ2-1,TRBD2,TRBV6-2/TRBV6-3,ASSPGLAASKEQF
TRBJ2-5,TRBD2,TRBV7-2,ASSPGLAGGSRPETQY
TRBJ1-2,NA,TRBV5-1,ASSLAGAGLDYGYT
TRBJ1-2,TRBD1,TRBV6-1,ASSHRTGGDYT
TRBJ1-5,NA,TRBV7-2,ASSPQGNNQPQH
TRBJ2-3,TRBD2,TRBV6-1,ASSVGGATDTQY
TRBJ1-5,TRBD1,TRBV12-3/TRBV12-4,ASTQGGYSNQPQH
TRBJ1-3,NA,TRBV7-9,ASSWSRGSDTIY
TRBJ1-2,NA,TRBV19,ASSRLQGSVDYGYT
TRBJ1-2,NA,TRBV20-1,SANARTANYGYT
TRBJ1-2,NA,TRBV7-3,ASSSYHRDSRRANYGYT
TRBJ2-3,NA,TRBV27,ASKQQGLLDTQY
TRBJ1-5,NA,TRBV24-1,ATSDPGTGNQPQH
TRBJ1-2,NA,TRBV12-3/TRBV12-4,ASLPDVGYGYT
TRBJ2-5,NA,TRBV24-1,ATSNRQNSGKETQY
TRBJ2-3,NA,TRBV7-3,ASSKGTDTQY
TRBJ1-3,TRBD1,TRBV6-1,ASSLVYRGLSGNTIY
TRBJ2-7,NA,TRBV6-1,ASRPYSPREEQY
TRBJ2-2,NA,TRBV4-3,ASSQDLLDTGELF
TRBJ2-3,TRBD1,TRBV6-5,ASSYTNRGDTQY
TRBJ1-1,TRBD1,TRBV20-1,SARPNRGRETEAF
TRBJ1-5,NA,TRBV7-2,ASSSVGGNQPQH
TRBJ2-3,TRBD2,TRBV20-1,SRVSGATSTDTQY
TRBJ1-2,TRBD1,TRBV20-1,SARRQGSNYGYT
TRBJ2-1,NA,TRBV2,ASSPRESEQF
TRBJ2-7,NA,TRBV7-2,ASSFTGDRYYEQY
TRBJ1-5,TRBD1,TRBV20-1,SARLQGREQPQH
TRBJ2-2,TRBD2,TRBV19,ASQKLAGGTGELF
TRBJ2-5,NA,TRBV30,AWNNRQETQY
TRBJ2-4,NA,TRBV6-2/TRBV6-3,ASKPGGNIQY
TRBJ1-6,TRBD1,TRBV10-3,AISETGDSPLH
TRBJ2-3,NA,TRBV20-1,SARSWTSTDTQY
TRBJ2-5,NA,TRBV24-1,ATSDLGPEETQY
TRBJ2-3,TRBD2,TRBV4-3,ASSQDGGGGTDTQY
TRBJ2-7,NA,TRBV20-1,SASAVPPLDEQY
TRBJ2-3,NA,TRBV5-4,ASSLVIGGGTDTQY
TRBJ2-7,TRBD1,TRBV24-1,ATGTASYEQY
TRBJ1-1,NA,TRBV7-9,ASSLGGQGEAF
TRBJ2-1,NA,TRBV2,ASTLFSLEQF
TRBJ1-2,NA,TRBV25-1,ASSEGTGWVYGYT
TRBJ1-5,NA,TRBV6-2/TRBV6-3,ASSVEQGRSQPQH
TRBJ1-5,NA,TRBV7-2,ASSRTGSPPLNQPQH
TRBJ1-5,NA,TRBV19,ASIGSRHLSNQPQH
TRBJ2-1,NA,TRBV7-2,ASSFAGLGANEQF
TRBJ1-1,NA,TRBV14,ASSLSLNTEAF
TRBJ1-1,NA,TRBV27,ASSPDRLKNTEAF
TRBJ1-5,NA,TRBV12-5,ASGLVHGTQPQH
TRBJ2-1,TRBD2,TRBV5-4,ASSLELAGANEQF
TRBJ2-7,NA,TRBV7-9,ASSLTYEQY
TRBJ2-1,NA,TRBV11-2,ASSLVVYNEQF
TRBJ1-2,NA,TRBV29-1,SGGGDYGYT
TRBJ1-3,NA,TRBV7-2,ASSRGGSGNTIY
TRBJ2-7,TRBD1,TRBV6-2/TRBV6-3,ASSYGTGHYEQY